This T cell receptor beta chain was captured by sequencing in a study of molecular identifiers for immune sequencing clone quantification. Germline-derived CDR1 and CDR2 are MNHEY and SMNVEV (reference sequence). V was shortened by 8 bases and J by 0 bases, with 13 bases between the two germline ends. The CDR3 length is 14 residues. With respect to this clonotype: This may stem from a read error, because a much larger clone lies one nucleotide away.

TCRdb re-derived calls from the PCR reads in MiXCR, one entry per CDR3 protein. The data hold 490,000 or so distinct CDR3 sequences, with around 23% observed a single time. This receptor was taken from a human donor in good health. Some libraries in this study had Jurkat cell RNA spiked in. The sequenced sample consisted of naive CD8+ T cells from blood, with Jurkat cell RNA spiked in. Subset denoted: FACS-sorted CD8+CD4-CCR7+CD45RA+ naive T cells. The chain uses TRBV27 and TRBJ1-1; D call uncertain. CDR3 coding DNA: TGTGCCAGCTGTCTGCTCCCGTTGAACACTGAAGCTTTCTTT. Translation: CASCLLPLNTEAFF.